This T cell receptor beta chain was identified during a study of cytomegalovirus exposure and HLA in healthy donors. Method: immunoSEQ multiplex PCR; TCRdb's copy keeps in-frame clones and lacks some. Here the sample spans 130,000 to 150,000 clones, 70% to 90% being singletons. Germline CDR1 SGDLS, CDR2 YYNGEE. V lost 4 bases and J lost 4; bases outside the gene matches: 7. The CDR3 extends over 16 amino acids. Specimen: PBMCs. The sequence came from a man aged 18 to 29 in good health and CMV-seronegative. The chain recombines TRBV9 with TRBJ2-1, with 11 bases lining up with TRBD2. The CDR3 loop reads CASSLETSGAYNEQFF. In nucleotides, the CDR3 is TGTGCCAGCAGCTTGGAGACTAGCGGGGCTTACAATGAGCAGTTCTTC.